Listed here are 10 T cell receptor beta chains from one sample, sequenced in a study of T cell repertoires in cytomegalovirus infection. TCRdb independently ran MiXCR on the reads; one entry per CDR3 protein. The sample consists of approximately 140,000 distinct CDR3 sequences, approximately 9.2% of them appearing once. The sample taken for sequencing was PBMCs. These receptors were obtained from a human donor in good health (CMV status not recorded). Some clones in this sample may be carry-over from other donors' samples.

With respect to this clonotype: Given a much more abundant clone one base away, this may be a read error. The rearrangement joins TRBV4-1 to TRBJ2-1, with 10 bases that match TRBD2. Germline V CDR1 and CDR2: MGHRA, YSYEKL. The V segment lost 0 bases and the J segment 9 bases; nucleotides outside the gene matches: 8. The CDR3 length is 16 residues. The CDR3 nucleotides are TGCGCCAGCAGCCAAGATTGGACTAGCGGCTCCATTGAGCAGTTCTTC. Translated: CASSQDWTSGSIEQFF.

This clonotype was seen repeatedly, ten times or more. The V call is TRBV7-2, the J call TRBJ1-1, with D unresolved. The length of the CDR3 is 14 residues. Trimming removed 4 bases at V and 2 bases at J, with 11 bases between. The germline V gene encodes CDR1 SGHTA and CDR2 FQGNSA. CDR3 in amino acids: CASSYPGINTEAFF. The CDR3 nucleotides are TGTGCCAGCAGCTATCCGGGAATAAACACTGAAGCTTTCTTT.

This clonotype was counted ten times or more. This sequence joins TRBV5-4 and TRBJ2-4; 9 nucleotides line up with TRBD1. Germline-derived CDR1 and CDR2 are SGHNT and YYREEE (reference sequence). CDR3 size: 15 residues. Unmatched junction bases numbered 10, after V lost 3 bases and J lost 9 bases. CDR3 coding DNA: TGTGCCAGCAGCTACGGGACAGGGAAATTAGGCATTCAGTACTTC. Its protein is CASSYGTGKLGIQYF.

As concerns this clonotype: A much larger clone is a single base away; this may be a read error. This sequence joins TRBV7-3 and TRBJ2-7; D remains unclear. Trimming took off 6 bases at V and 3 bases at J, with 9 bases between the two ends. Germline CDR1 SGHTA, CDR2 FQGTGA. The CDR3 totals 12 residues. CDR3 DNA: TGTGCCAGCAGAGCACTTAACTACGAGCAGTACTTC. It translates to CASRALNYEQYF.

As regards this clonotype: This may be a read error: a much more frequent sequence differs by one nucleotide. The chain employs TRBV4-1 and TRBJ1-2; D remains ambiguous. The CDR3 sequence is 14 residues long. Germline values: CDR1 MGHRA, CDR2 YSYEKL. The CDR3 sequence: CTSSPEQANYGYTF. CDR3 in DNA: TGCACCAGCAGCCCGGAGCAAGCTAACTATGGCTACACCTTC.

Many counts were recorded for this clonotype. The chain uses TRBV5-4 and TRBJ1-1, with 7 bases identical to TRBD1. The germline V gene has CDR1 SGHNT and CDR2 YYREEE (reference sequence). The V and J ends lost 5 bases and 0 bases, in that order; junction bases with no gene match: 1. The CDR3 has 13 amino acids. This chain's CDR3 is CASSTGVNTEAFF. The CDR3 region has the DNA TGTGCCAGCAGTACAGGGGTGAACACTGAAGCTTTCTTT.

In its sample, this clonotype was seen many times. This chain connects TRBV7-6 to TRBJ1-1; D gene ambiguous. In germline, CDR1 is SGHVS, CDR2 FNYEAQ. The V gene lost 3 bases and the J gene lost 0 bases, with 11 bases spanning the gap. The CDR3 is made up of 15 amino acids. For the CDR3, the DNA is TGTGCCAGCAGCTTGCAAGGGCCCTTGAACACTGAAGCTTTCTTT. Translating gives CASSLQGPLNTEAFF.

A remark on this clonotype: It may be a read error: a sequence one base away is much more abundant. The V and J genes are TRBV20-1 and TRBJ2-2, with 8 bases lining up with TRBD2. This CDR3 region has 14 residues. Germline CDR1 is DFQATT and CDR2 is SNEGSKA (reference sequence). The CDR3 sequence: CSAQAGALSGELYF. As DNA, the CDR3 is TGCAGTGCTCAAGCGGGGGCGCTGTCCGGGGAGCTGTATTTT.

This clonotype has ten or more counts. This sequence joins TRBV12-3 or TRBV12-4 and TRBJ1-1; a weak D match, TRBD1 (5 bases). Trimming removed 5 bases at V and 0 bases at J, with 22 bases between. The CDR3 runs to 18 residues. The CDR3 DNA reads TGTGCCAGCAGTCCTGGTTCGGGGGGAGAGGTCATGAACACTGAAGCTTTCTTT. This codes for CASSPGSGGEVMNTEAFF.

The rearrangement joins TRBV7-9 to TRBJ1-1; tentative D call: TRBD1 (6 bases). Germline-derived CDR1 and CDR2 are SEHNR and FQNEAQ (reference sequence). The CDR3 is 12 residues long. Trimming removed 3 bases at V and 8 bases at J, with 10 bases between. The CDR3 DNA is TGTGCCAGCAGCTTTCCGACAGGAGAAGCTTTCTTT. It codes for CASSFPTGEAFF. Full variable domain (rest looked up from reference TRBV7-9 and TRBJ1-1): DTGVSQNPRHKITKRGQNVTFRCDPISEHNRLYWYRQTLGQGPEFLTYFQNEAQLEKSRLLSDRFSAERPKGSFSTLEIQRTEQGDSAMYLCASSFPTGEAFFGQGTRLTVV.